These 32 T cell receptor beta chains were sequenced from one sample in a study of OX40 agonist ivuxolimab in advanced cancers. Here immunoSEQ multiplex PCR was the method, and the copy in TCRdb shows in-frame clones only, minus some. The table has approximately 58,000 clones, more than 75% seen once; the top ten hold approximately 2.6%. The input for sequencing was CD4+ or CD8+ T cells sorted from blood, taken in a trial of the OX40 agonist ivuxolimab. These receptors came from an adult with an advanced solid tumor such as melanoma, head and neck, liver or kidney cancer.

The rearrangement uses TRBV2 and TRBJ1-3, with D unclear. The CDR3 totals 14 residues. Trimming removed 4 bases from V and 3 bases from J, with 10 bases in between. Germline CDR1 and CDR2: SNHLY and FYNNEI. CDR3 loop: CASSVKEYGNTIYF. DNA for the CDR3: TGTGCCAGCAGTGTAAAAGAGTATGGAAACACCATATATTTT. The variable domain in full, with the rest retrieved from reference TRBV2 and TRBJ1-3, is EPEVTQTPSHQVTQMGQEVILRCVPISNHLYFYWYRQILGQKVEFLVSFYNNEISEKSEIFDDQFSVERPDGSNFTLKIRSTKLEDSAMYFCASSVKEYGNTIYFGEGSWLTVV.

The rearrangement links TRBV5-4 to TRBJ2-5; D not certain. The germline gives CDR1 SGHNT, CDR2 YYREEE (reference sequence). CDR3 length: 12 residues. Between the trimmed V and J ends, which lost 2 bases and 5 bases, there was a span of 7 bases. The CDR3: CASSFLGETQYF. The DNA for the CDR3 is TGTGCCAGCAGCTTCCTCGGGGAGACCCAGTACTTC. The full variable domain, in which reference TRBV5-4 and TRBJ2-5 provide the parts outside the CDR3, is ETGVTQSPTHLIKTRGQQVTLRCSSQSGHNTVSWYQQALGQGPQFIFQYYREEENGRGNFPPRFSGLQFPNYSSELNVNALELDDSALYLCASSFLGETQYFGPGTRLLVL.

CDR3 bases: TGTGCCAGCAGTGGCGGGACAGCCAGTGGGACTAGCACAGATACGCAGTATTTT. Its protein product is CASSGGTASGTSTDTQYF. This chain joins TRBV6-1 and TRBJ2-3, with a possible D match to TRBD1 (7 bases). This CDR3 has 18 residues. The V end was cut by 4 bases, the J end by 0 bases, with 20 bases between. Per the germline V gene, CDR1 is MNHNS and CDR2 is SASEGT.

The gene calls are TRBV27 and TRBJ1-2; D gene unclear. V dropped 2 bases and J dropped 1 base, with 11 bases sitting between them. This CDR3 spans 15 amino acids. Germline V gives CDR1 MNHEY, CDR2 SMNVEV (reference sequence). The CDR3 sequence: CASSLNGHLNYGYTF. The CDR3 DNA reads as TGTGCCAGCAGTTTAAATGGCCATCTTAACTATGGCTACACCTTC.

The chain joins TRBV10-3 to TRBJ2-5; 10 positions match TRBD2. V gave up 4 bases and J gave up 2 bases; unmatched junction bases: 7. CDR3 size: 16 residues. Germline CDR1 reads ENHRY; CDR2 reads SYGVKD. The CDR3 loop reads CAISARSGGHQETQYF. CDR3 nucleotide sequence: TGTGCCATCAGTGCTCGTAGCGGGGGGCATCAAGAGACCCAGTACTTC.

The chain combines TRBV29-1 with TRBJ1-4; 7 bases agree with TRBD1. The CDR3 spans 12 residues. The V segment lost 4 bases and the J segment 7 bases; nucleotides outside the gene matches: 3. Germline CDR1 reads SQVTM; CDR2 reads ANQGSEA. The CDR3 loop reads CSVGGGGEKLFF. In nucleotides, the CDR3 is TGCAGCGTTGGAGGGGGCGGTGAAAAACTGTTTTTT.

This clone appeared a few times. The chain joins TRBV27 to TRBJ2-2, with 11 bases lining up with TRBD2. Germline-derived CDR1 and CDR2 are MNHEY and SMNVEV (reference sequence). V shed 6 bases and J 4 bases; nucleotides not matched to a gene: 4. The CDR3 runs 15 residues. The CDR3 DNA follows: TGTGCCAGCAGACTTAGCGGGGGGGCCACCGGGGAGCTGTTTTTT. Translated, it gives CASRLSGGATGELFF.

The CDR3: CASSRGTGPRVDQYF. The CDR3, as DNA: TGCGCCAGCAGCCGGGGGACAGGGCCGAGGGTGGACCAGTACTTC. This chain links TRBV4-3 with TRBJ2-5; 9 positions agree with TRBD1. Germline V gives CDR1 LGHNA, CDR2 YSLEER. CDR3 size: 15 residues. The junction had 13 bases not matched to a gene; V was cut back by 4 bases and J by 10 bases.

This rearrangement joins TRBV27 to TRBJ1-6; no firm D call. Germline V gene data show CDR1 as MNHEY and CDR2 as SMNVEV (reference sequence). V was shortened by 4 bases and J by 10 bases, with 11 bases between the two germline ends. The CDR3 is 13 residues long. CDR3 amino acids: CASSSLAVSPLHF. As DNA, the CDR3 is TGTGCCAGCAGTTCCCTCGCAGTGTCACCCCTCCACTTT.

The chain joins TRBV9 to TRBJ2-3, with D hard to call. This CDR3 spans 15 amino acids. V lost 0 bases to trimming and J lost 0 bases, with 8 bases between them. Germline assignment: CDR1 SGDLS and CDR2 YYNGEE. Here the CDR3 reads CASSVVGVSTDTQYF. The CDR3 DNA is TGTGCCAGCAGCGTAGTCGGTGTGAGCACAGATACGCAGTATTTT. The full variable domain, in which reference TRBV9 and TRBJ2-3 provide the parts outside the CDR3, is DSGVTQTPKHLITATGQRVTLRCSPRSGDLSVYWYQQSLDQGLQFLIQYYNGEERAKGNILERFSAQQFPDLHSELNLSSLELGDSALYFCASSVVGVSTDTQYFGPGTRLTVL.

The chain uses TRBV7-2 and TRBJ1-5, with a tentative D call TRBD1 (5 bases). The germline V and J ends were trimmed by 5 bases and 0 bases, with 14 bases remaining between them. The CDR3 spans 16 residues. Germline CDR1 SGHTA, CDR2 FQGNSA. DNA of the CDR3: TGTGCCAGCAGCCCGTATGCGGGGCCTAGCAATCAGCCCCAGCATTTT. This sequence encodes CASSPYAGPSNQPQHF.

CDR3 amino acids: CASSPAGASTDTQYF. CDR3 bases: TGTGCCAGCAGCCCCGCGGGGGCAAGCACAGATACGCAGTATTTT. The chain uses TRBV7-2 and TRBJ2-3, with TRBD2 as a possible D gene (7 bases). The CDR3 contains 15 residues. The germline gives CDR1 SGHTA, CDR2 FQGNSA. Trimming took 5 bases from V and 0 from J, leaving 12 bases between them.

The chain recombines TRBV7-6 with TRBJ2-5; D unresolved. Germline V lookup: CDR1 SGHVS, CDR2 FNYEAQ. The CDR3 totals 14 residues. Trimming removed 5 bases at V and 4 bases at J, with 14 bases between. The CDR3 region has the DNA TGTGCCAGCAGCCCCTCTCTTGTGGTAGAGACCCAGTACTTC. This gives the protein CASSPSLVVETQYF.

The chain links TRBV27 to TRBJ1-2, with D unresolved. V lost 4 bases and J 2 bases, leaving 11 bases between the germline ends. Germline V gene sequence: CDR1 MNHEY, CDR2 SMNVEV (reference sequence). This CDR3 comprises 14 residues. In nucleotides, the CDR3 is TGTGCCAGCAGTTCTCCCAGTCTCAACTATGGCTACACCTTC. Translating it yields CASSSPSLNYGYTF.

The chain uses TRBV7-6 and TRBJ2-5; D is tentatively TRBD1 or TRBD2 (6 bases each). This CDR3 is built from 18 residues. Germline V gene lookup returns CDR1 SGHVS and CDR2 FNYEAQ. Between the trimmed V and J ends, which lost 0 bases and 5 bases, there was a span of 22 bases. The CDR3 DNA follows: TGTGCCAGCAGCTTAGCTTCGGGGGCTAGTGATGTTCTCGAGACCCAGTACTTC. Encoded protein: CASSLASGASDVLETQYF.

The chain carries TRBV6-1 and TRBJ2-7, with a possible D match to TRBD1 (6 bases). CDR1 is MNHNS, CDR2 SASEGT, per germline. CDR3 length equals 14 residues. V shed 9 bases and J shed 5 bases, with 20 bases lying between them. CDR3 amino acids: CASWRTGYVNEQYF. DNA of the CDR3: TGTGCCAGTTGGCGCACAGGGTACGTTAACGAGCAGTACTTC.

The rearrangement joins TRBV4-2 to TRBJ2-4, with D hard to call. This CDR3 spans 14 amino acids. Trimming removed 0 bases at V and 6 bases at J, with 9 bases between. CDR1 is LGHNA, CDR2 YNFKEQ, per germline. The CDR3 nucleotides are TGTGCCAGCAGCCAAGATTTTGGCGGAAACATTCAGTACTTC. Its translation: CASSQDFGGNIQYF.

The rearrangement uses TRBV7-2 and TRBJ1-5; weak D call: TRBD1 (5 bases). Trimming pared 1 base from V and 5 bases from J, leaving 9 bases between. Germline assignment: CDR1 SGHTA and CDR2 FQGNSA. The CDR3 consists of 14 residues. The CDR3 reads CASSLVIGDQPQHF. The CDR3 nucleotides are TGTGCCAGCAGCTTAGTAATAGGGGATCAGCCCCAGCATTTT.

This clone appeared a single time. V is TRBV7-3 and J is TRBJ1-2; 7 bases map to TRBD1. From germline, CDR1 is SGHTA and CDR2 FQGTGA. CDR3 length equals 16 residues. Germline trimming cut 5 bases from V and 2 bases from J; bases unmatched to any gene: 11. DNA of the CDR3: TGTGCCAGCAGCCCCGGGGGGGGGACAGCCAACTATGGCTACACCTTC. This codes for CASSPGGGTANYGYTF.

The rearrangement links TRBV4-1 to TRBJ1-3; D is undetermined. The V gene's germline CDR1 is MGHRA and CDR2 YSYEKL. The CDR3 runs 16 residues. V was shortened by 0 bases and J by 0 bases, with 9 bases between the two germline ends. Here the CDR3 DNA reads TGCGCCAGCAGCCAAGAGGGGTGGGCCTCTGGAAACACCATATATTTT. Protein product: CASSQEGWASGNTIYF.

This clone was counted a few times. The rearrangement uses TRBV30 and TRBJ2-5, with 9 bases that match TRBD2. The germline gives CDR1 GTSNPN, CDR2 SVGIG (reference sequence). The CDR3 consists of 15 residues. Unmatched junction bases numbered 8, after V lost 6 bases and J lost 0 bases. In DNA form, the CDR3 reads TGTGCCTGCGCCCCACTAGCGGGTAACCAAGAGACCCAGTACTTC. It is translated as CACAPLAGNQETQYF.

The CDR3 here is CASSAEGSGTTNTGELFF. CDR3 nucleotides: TGTGCCAGCAGCGCCGAAGGATCCGGGACTACGAACACCGGGGAGCTGTTTTTT. The J gene is TRBJ2-2, the V gene TRBV9; TRBD2 matches at 7 bases. J lost 0 bases, V lost 3 bases, and 11 bases had no gene match. This CDR3 has 18 residues. Looked up from germline, CDR1 is SGDLS and CDR2 is YYNGEE. Using reference TRBV9 and TRBJ2-2 for the parts outside the CDR3, the full variable domain is DSGVTQTPKHLITATGQRVTLRCSPRSGDLSVYWYQQSLDQGLQFLIQYYNGEERAKGNILERFSAQQFPDLHSELNLSSLELGDSALYFCASSAEGSGTTNTGELFFGEGSRLTVL.

This chain joins TRBV6-5 and TRBJ1-4; D may be TRBD1 (5 bases). This CDR3 is 16 amino acids long. V shed 0 bases and J shed 8 bases, with 16 bases lying between them. Germline CDR1 and CDR2: MNHEY and SVGAGI. CDR3 coding DNA: TGTGCCAGCAGTTACTCGATCCCGTATGGGGGAGAAAAACTGTTTTTT. Its protein product is CASSYSIPYGGEKLFF.

V is TRBV7-2 and J is TRBJ2-6; D is perhaps TRBD1 or TRBD2 (5 bases each). Germline CDR1 SGHTA, CDR2 FQGNSA. Trimming removed 1 base from V and 2 bases from J, with 6 bases in between. The CDR3 is made up of 15 amino acids. The CDR3 sequence is CASSLGGTGANVLTF. Written as DNA, the CDR3 is TGTGCCAGCAGCTTAGGGGGGACTGGGGCCAACGTCCTGACTTTC.

The V and J genes are TRBV9 and TRBJ1-4, with D possibly being TRBD1 (5 bases). CDR3 length: 13 residues. The V gene's germline CDR1 is SGDLS and CDR2 YYNGEE. Trimming left V 4 bases short and J 8 bases short, with 12 bases between. The CDR3 nucleotides read TGTGCCAGCAGCCCTCCCGGGGGGGAAAAACTGTTTTTT. This encodes CASSPPGGEKLFF.

The chain employs TRBV30 and TRBJ1-1, with D hard to call. This CDR3 comprises 13 residues. Germline V CDR1 and CDR2: GTSNPN, SVGIG (reference sequence). Trimming took off 0 bases at V and 0 bases at J, with 5 bases between the two ends. DNA of the CDR3: TGTGCCTGGAGTGTATTTGTGAACACTGAAGCTTTCTTT. Translating it yields CAWSVFVNTEAFF.

J is TRBJ2-4 and V is TRBV28; TRBD2 matches at 8 bases. CDR1 and CDR2 from the germline V gene are MDHEN and SYDVKM. The J segment lost 3 bases and the V segment lost 4 bases, leaving 8 bases of the junction unmatched. The CDR3 extends over 16 amino acids. The CDR3 region has the DNA TGTGCCAGCAGTTCTACCTCGGGGGGGCTCAAAAACATTCAGTACTTC. It encodes CASSSTSGGLKNIQYF.

The chain combines TRBV15 with TRBJ1-4; 8 bases are a match to TRBD1. The CDR3 spans 15 residues. CDR1 is LNHNV, CDR2 YYDKDF, per germline (reference sequence). J was trimmed by 7 bases and V by 5 bases; bases with no gene match: 9. CDR3 protein: CATSDQGAQGEKLFF. For the CDR3, the DNA is TGTGCCACCAGCGATCAGGGGGCGCAGGGTGAAAAACTGTTTTTT.

The chain recombines TRBV4-1 with TRBJ2-3; 10 bases match TRBD2. Trimming cost V 0 bases and J 0 bases; bases outside gene matches: 6. There are 18 residues in the CDR3. Germline CDR1 is MGHRA and CDR2 is YSYEKL. Written as DNA, the CDR3 is TGCGCCAGCAGCCAAGATCAAGTACTAGCGGGGAGCACAGATACGCAGTATTTT. Translated: CASSQDQVLAGSTDTQYF.

This chain links TRBV4-1 with TRBJ1-1; D possibly corresponds to TRBD1 (6 bases). Per the germline V gene, CDR1 is MGHRA and CDR2 is YSYEKL. This CDR3 has 16 amino acids. V was clipped by 0 bases and J by 9 bases, with 20 bases between them. CDR3 region: CASSQDLRGRGTKAFF. The CDR3 bases are TGCGCCAGCAGCCAAGATTTGCGGGGGCGAGGGACGAAAGCTTTCTTT.

V is TRBV10-3 and J is TRBJ2-1; D may be TRBD1 or TRBD2 (6 bases each). Germline V CDR1 and CDR2: ENHRY, SYGVKD. The CDR3 length is 14 residues. Trimming stripped 4 bases from V and 7 bases from J, with 14 bases between. The CDR3 sequence: CAISGGDNANEQFF. Written as DNA, the CDR3 is TGTGCCATCAGTGGGGGGGACAACGCTAATGAGCAGTTCTTC.

This sequence joins TRBV21-1 and TRBJ2-2. TRBV21-1 is deemed a pseudogene. The CDR3 extends over 16 amino acids. Here the CDR3 reads CASSKVSGRNTGELFF. The CDR3 nucleotides read TGTGCCAGCAGCAAAGTCTCCGGCAGGAACACCGGGGAGCTGTTTTTT.